This passage covers 32 T cell receptor beta chains from one sample sequenced in a study of technical replicates of blood from four donors. Assay: immunoSEQ multiplex PCR; the TCRdb copy retains only in-frame clones and omits some. The table includes around 76,000 clones, 98% detected once. The sample consisted of T cells isolated from PBMCs. Receptors were obtained from a human donor in good health.

The CDR3 DNA sequence: TGTGCCAGCAGTACTCCGGGACAGGGGCGGTACGAGCAGTACTTC. The encoded protein is CASSTPGQGRYEQYF. The chain recombines TRBV28 with TRBJ2-7, with 10 positions matching TRBD1. V gave up 5 bases and J gave up 4 bases; unmatched junction bases: 8. The length of the CDR3 is 15 residues. Germline-derived CDR1 and CDR2 are MDHEN and SYDVKM.

The chain carries TRBV19 and TRBJ2-1; 11 bases agree with TRBD1. Germline lookup yields CDR1 LNHDA and CDR2 SQIVND (reference sequence). Trimming removed 6 bases from V and 5 bases from J; junction bases left unmatched: 6. This CDR3 has 15 residues. The CDR3 region has the DNA TGTGCCAGTAGGTTGGGACAGGGGGGCAACAATGAGCAGTTCTTC. It yields the protein CASRLGQGGNNEQFF.

Only one count was recorded for this clone. The gene calls are TRBV7-7 and TRBJ2-3; 14 bases line up with TRBD2. There are 15 residues in the CDR3. V lost 5 bases to trimming and J lost 5 bases; unmatched junction nucleotides: 3. Germline V CDR1 and CDR2: SSHAT, FNYEAQ (reference sequence). CDR3: CASSPGTSGRDTQYF. The CDR3 nucleotides are TGTGCCAGCAGCCCCGGGACTAGCGGGAGAGATACGCAGTATTTT.

The rearrangement uses TRBV7-9 and TRBJ2-5; 9 positions agree with TRBD1. The junction had 6 bases not matched to a gene; V was cut back by 4 bases and J by 3 bases. Germline V gene lookup returns CDR1 SEHNR and CDR2 FQNEAQ (reference sequence). There are 15 residues in the CDR3. The DNA for the CDR3 is TGTGCCAGCAGCTCGAACAGGGGGCGCGAAGAGACCCAGTACTTC. This translates into CASSSNRGREETQYF.

V is TRBV5-8 and J is TRBJ2-7, with no clear D. Deletions cut 0 bases from V and 4 bases from J, with 11 bases between. This CDR3 has 14 amino acids. Per the germline V gene, CDR1 is SGHTS and CDR2 is YDEGEE. CDR3 in amino acids: CASSLGSAQYEQYF. As DNA, the CDR3 is TGTGCCAGCAGCTTGGGGAGCGCCCAGTACGAGCAGTACTTC.

The chain recombines TRBV27 with TRBJ2-7, with unresolved D. Per the germline V gene, CDR1 is MNHEY and CDR2 is SMNVEV (reference sequence). There are 13 residues in the CDR3. V was shortened by 2 bases and J by 4 bases, with 9 bases between the two germline ends. The CDR3 sequence: CASSLNSLYEQYF. The CDR3 DNA reads as TGTGCCAGCAGTTTAAACAGTTTGTACGAGCAGTACTTC.

V gene TRBV11-2 combines with J gene TRBJ1-2, with 8 bases matching TRBD1. The germline V gene has CDR1 SGHAT and CDR2 FQNNGV. The CDR3 length is 15 residues. J lost 8 bases, V lost 1 base, and 9 bases had no gene match. CDR3 sequence (DNA): TGTGCCAGCAGCTTAGCAGGGGGGACAGGCTGGGGCTACACCTTC. Amino acid sequence: CASSLAGGTGWGYTF.

The rearrangement joins TRBV28 to TRBJ2-7; 7 nucleotides agree with TRBD2. CDR1 MDHEN and CDR2 SYDVKM come from the germline V gene. The CDR3 spans 14 residues. V shed 5 bases and J 4 bases; nucleotides not matched to a gene: 8. The CDR3 loop reads CASSPPSGPYEQYF. DNA of the CDR3: TGTGCCAGCAGTCCACCTAGCGGACCGTACGAGCAGTACTTC. Based on the CDR3 plus reference TRBV28 and TRBJ2-7, the full variable domain is DVKVTQSSRYLVKRTGEKVFLECVQDMDHENMFWYRQDPGLGLRLIYFSYDVKMKEKGDIPEGYSVSREKKERFSLILESASTNQTSMYLCASSPPSGPYEQYFGPGTRLTVT.

The gene calls are TRBV28 and TRBJ2-7; 9 nucleotides align to TRBD1. This CDR3 comprises 17 residues. After removal of 5 bases from V and 3 bases from J, the junction contained 14 bases not matched to a gene. CDR1 is MDHEN, CDR2 SYDVKM, per germline. The CDR3 DNA reads as TGTGCCAGCAGTCACCCCGCCCCGGGACAGGGCAACTACGAGCAGTACTTC. Its translation: CASSHPAPGQGNYEQYF.

The chain is built from TRBV7-9 and TRBJ2-2; 10 bases are shared with TRBD1. Germline V lookup: CDR1 SEHNR, CDR2 FQNEAQ (reference sequence). Trimming at V came to 2 bases and at J to 5 bases, leaving 8 bases not matched to a gene. The CDR3 extends over 17 amino acids. The CDR3 sequence: CASSLSPGQGRTGELFF. CDR3 sequence (DNA): TGTGCCAGCAGCTTAAGCCCGGGACAGGGGAGAACCGGGGAGCTGTTTTTT.

The chain employs TRBV5-4 and TRBJ2-1, with 8 bases lining up with TRBD2. V lost 2 bases to trimming and J lost 8 bases; unmatched junction nucleotides: 6. Germline V lookup: CDR1 SGHNT, CDR2 YYREEE (reference sequence). The CDR3 runs 14 residues. The DNA for the CDR3 is TGTGCCAGCAGCTTCCGCCCACTAGCGGATGAGCAGTTCTTC. It is translated as CASSFRPLADEQFF.

This chain joins TRBV2 and TRBJ1-1, with 8 bases identical to TRBD1. Germline CDR1 is SNHLY and CDR2 is FYNNEI. V shed 5 bases and J 1 base; nucleotides not matched to a gene: 6. This CDR3 is built from 15 residues. Here the CDR3 DNA reads TGTGCCAGCAGTAAGGACCAGGGGGCGAACACTGAAGCTTTCTTT. The encoded protein is CASSKDQGANTEAFF.

The V and J genes are TRBV4-2 and TRBJ2-1; D gene uncertain. This CDR3 has 15 amino acids. Germline V gene data show CDR1 as LGHNA and CDR2 as YNFKEQ. V shed 0 bases and J shed 4 bases, with 10 bases lying between them. This CDR3 reads CASSQEKSEYNEQFF. In DNA, the CDR3 is TGTGCCAGCAGCCAAGAAAAAAGCGAGTACAATGAGCAGTTCTTC.

V and J are TRBV5-4 and TRBJ2-1; 7 bases align to TRBD2. This CDR3 is 13 amino acids long. Germline CDR1 SGHNT, CDR2 YYREEE (reference sequence). The V and J ends lost 4 bases and 8 bases, in that order; junction bases with no gene match: 6. CDR3: CASSRRGSDEQFF. In DNA, the CDR3 is TGTGCCAGCAGCCGTCGCGGGAGTGATGAGCAGTTCTTC.

This clone showed up just once. The V gene is TRBV5-1, the J gene TRBJ2-5; a weak D match, TRBD1 (6 bases). CDR1 SGHRS and CDR2 YFSETQ come from the germline V gene. With 1 base removed from V and 0 bases from J, the gap between germline ends came to 13 bases. The CDR3 has 16 residues. In DNA form, the CDR3 reads TGCGCCAGCAGCTTGTACGAGCAGGGGTACCAAGAGACCCAGTACTTC. Its translation is CASSLYEQGYQETQYF.

The chain has TRBV9 and TRBJ1-2; D unclear. Germline CDR1 SGDLS, CDR2 YYNGEE. This CDR3 region has 12 residues. V was cut by 4 bases and J by 7 bases, with 11 bases left in between. The CDR3 region is CASSRTGSGYTF. CDR3 coding DNA: TGTGCCAGCAGCCGGACCGGGAGTGGCTACACCTTC.

This sequence joins TRBV18 and TRBJ2-7; D is perhaps TRBD2 (6 bases). From germline, CDR1 is KGHSH and CDR2 LQKENI. This CDR3 has 14 residues. Trimming stripped 2 bases from V and 3 bases from J, with 11 bases between. The CDR3 DNA follows: TGTGCCAGCTCACCATCGATTAGCGGCTACGAGCAGTACTTC. Translation: CASSPSISGYEQYF.

V and J are TRBV7-8 and TRBJ2-3; no definite D call. Germline CDR1 and CDR2: SGHVS and FQNEAQ. V dropped 0 bases and J dropped 4 bases, with 2 bases sitting between them. The length of the CDR3 is 12 residues. DNA of the CDR3: TGTGCCAGCAGCTTAGCCTCAGATACGCAGTATTTT. Amino acids: CASSLASDTQYF.

This chain connects TRBV7-3 to TRBJ2-3; the D gene is possibly TRBD1 (6 bases). Germline V gives CDR1 SGHTA, CDR2 FQGTGA. CDR3 length: 16 residues. Trimming cost V 5 bases and J 1 base, with 16 bases left between them. The CDR3 region is CASSLLSGAGTDTQYF. As DNA, the CDR3 is TGTGCCAGCAGCCTACTGTCAGGGGCGGGCACAGATACGCAGTATTTT.

V gene TRBV18 combines with J gene TRBJ1-1; D is undetermined. The CDR3 consists of 13 residues. Trimming left V 6 bases short and J 3 bases short, with 11 bases between. Germline-derived CDR1 and CDR2 are KGHSH and LQKENI. The CDR3 bases are TGTGCCAGCTCGCTCGGACTCTACACTGAAGCTTTCTTT. Translated: CASSLGLYTEAFF.

This chain connects TRBV5-8 to TRBJ2-7, with TRBD1 matching 8 bases. Looked up from germline, CDR1 is SGHTS and CDR2 is YDEGEE. This CDR3 comprises 15 residues. With 3 bases clipped from V and 5 bases from J, the junction kept 10 bases outside the gene matches. CDR3 loop: CASSSHRTGINEQYF. DNA of the CDR3: TGTGCCAGCAGCTCTCACCGGACAGGGATTAACGAGCAGTACTTC.

The rearrangement uses TRBV6-5 and TRBJ2-2; 9 bases map to TRBD1. CDR3 length: 15 amino acids. V lost 6 bases and J lost 5; bases outside the gene matches: 7. Germline CDR1 reads MNHEY; CDR2 reads SVGAGI. This CDR3 is CASSSGTGITGELFF. CDR3 sequence (DNA): TGTGCCAGCAGCTCCGGGACAGGGATAACCGGGGAGCTGTTTTTT.

This sequence joins TRBV10-1 and TRBJ2-1, with TRBD2 matching over 8 bases. The CDR3 is made up of 14 amino acids. Germline assignment: CDR1 WNHNN and CDR2 SYGVQD (reference sequence). The J segment lost 6 bases and the V segment lost 7 bases, leaving 8 bases of the junction unmatched. The CDR3 is CASKTAGVPNEQFF. As DNA, the CDR3 is TGCGCCAGCAAGACAGCGGGAGTACCCAATGAGCAGTTCTTC.

This chain joins TRBV27 and TRBJ1-1; TRBD1 aligns across 8 bases. V dropped 2 bases and J dropped 4; count of bases not matched to a gene: 6. The germline V gene encodes CDR1 MNHEY and CDR2 SMNVEV (reference sequence). The CDR3 totals 15 residues. The CDR3: CASSLGATGGTEAFF. CDR3 nucleotides: TGTGCCAGCAGTTTAGGTGCCACAGGGGGCACTGAAGCTTTCTTT.

The chain employs TRBV10-3 and TRBJ2-7; tentative D call: TRBD2 (7 bases). The germline gives CDR1 ENHRY, CDR2 SYGVKD. CDR3 size: 16 residues. The V end lost 0 bases, the J end lost 1 base, and 13 bases lay between the germline ends. The CDR3 loop reads CAISESLGGGSYEQYF. The CDR3 DNA reads as TGTGCCATCAGTGAGTCCCTGGGAGGGGGATCCTACGAGCAGTACTTC.

This chain connects TRBV6-5 to TRBJ2-2; 8 nucleotides agree with TRBD1. The CDR3 contains 15 residues. Germline trimming cut 4 bases from V and 3 bases from J; bases unmatched to any gene: 4. CDR1 MNHEY and CDR2 SVGAGI come from the germline V gene. This CDR3 is CASSSQGAYTGELFF. CDR3 nucleotides: TGTGCCAGCAGTTCTCAGGGGGCCTACACCGGGGAGCTGTTTTTT.

This rearrangement joins TRBV6-5 to TRBJ1-1, with 7 nucleotides matching TRBD1. The CDR3 is 14 amino acids. Germline-derived CDR1 and CDR2 are MNHEY and SVGAGI. With 7 bases clipped from V and 4 bases from J, the junction kept 9 bases outside the gene matches. CDR3 loop: CASKPGQRVTEAFF. CDR3 in DNA: TGTGCCAGCAAGCCGGGACAGCGAGTCACTGAAGCTTTCTTT.

V and J are TRBV30 and TRBJ2-7; 11 bases match TRBD1. Germline V gives CDR1 GTSNPN, CDR2 SVGIG (reference sequence). The length of the CDR3 is 12 residues. Trimming removed 5 bases from V and 4 bases from J; junction bases left unmatched: 1. In DNA form, the CDR3 reads TGTGCCTGGGGGACAGGGGGATACGAGCAGTACTTC. Translated, it gives CAWGTGGYEQYF.

This chain links TRBV7-9 with TRBJ1-2; no definite D call. V gave up 2 bases and J gave up 4 bases, with 8 bases separating them. The CDR3 consists of 13 residues. CDR1 and CDR2 from the germline V gene are SEHNR and FQNEAQ (reference sequence). The CDR3 DNA follows: TGTGCCAGCAGCTTATCAGAGCGCTATGGCTACACCTTC. Protein product: CASSLSERYGYTF. The complete variable domain, with remaining parts taken from reference TRBV7-9 and TRBJ1-2, reads DTGVSQNPRHKITKRGQNVTFRCDPISEHNRLYWYRQTLGQGPEFLTYFQNEAQLEKSRLLSDRFSAERPKGSFSTLEIQRTEQGDSAMYLCASSLSERYGYTFGSGTRLTVV.

Concerning this clone itself: One junction end disagrees with the germline gene, perhaps due to a read error. This chain joins TRBV5-1 and TRBJ1-3, with 7 nucleotides matching TRBD1. There are 16 residues in the CDR3. CDR1 and CDR2 (germline): SGHRS, YFSETQ. DNA for the CDR3: TGCGCAAGCAGCCCAAGCCCTGAACAGGGGTCAAACACCATATATTTT. Residues: CASSPSPEQGSNTIYF.

The rearrangement uses TRBV5-8 and TRBJ2-1; 7 bases align to TRBD2. The CDR3 is 15 residues long. Germline V gene sequence: CDR1 SGHTS, CDR2 YDEGEE. The V gene end was trimmed by 0 bases and the J gene end by 5 bases; junction bases not matched to a gene: 5. The DNA of the CDR3 is TGTGCCAGCAGCTTGGGGACTAGAGGCCACAATGAGCAGTTCTTC. Protein: CASSLGTRGHNEQFF.

The V gene is TRBV7-8, the J gene TRBJ2-7, with TRBD2 as a possible D gene (5 bases). Trimming took off 5 bases at V and 2 bases at J, with 16 bases between the two ends. This CDR3 has 15 residues. Germline assignment: CDR1 SGHVS and CDR2 FQNEAQ. The DNA for the CDR3 is TGTGCCAGCAGCCCCTGGAGCGGATCCCCCTACGAGCAGTACTTC. Residues: CASSPWSGSPYEQYF.